This passage covers 9 T cell receptor beta chains from one sample sequenced in a study of shared clonotypes between healthy human individuals. Measured with immunoSEQ multiplex PCR; TCRdb has only the in-frame clones, and not every one. This sample has about a million clones; 60% to 85% occur once, and the top ten carry 0.85% to 1%. Material for sequencing was memory CD4+ T cells from PBMCs. Subset specified: CD45RA-negative fraction. All receptors come from a young man in good health. Some clones in this sample may be carry-over from other donors' samples.

The V gene is TRBV10-3, the J gene TRBJ2-3, with a weak D call TRBD2 (6 bases). The V end was cut by 2 bases, the J end by 2 bases, with 11 bases between. The germline V gene encodes CDR1 ENHRY and CDR2 SYGVKD. The length of the CDR3 is 15 residues. In DNA form, the CDR3 reads TGTGCCATCAGTGAGGTTAGGACTAACACAGATACGCAGTATTTT. The encoded protein is CAISEVRTNTDTQYF.

This clone was recorded only once. The rearrangement uses TRBV19 and TRBJ1-5; D gene ambiguous. Trimming took off 5 bases at V and 2 bases at J, with 13 bases between the two ends. CDR1 is LNHDA, CDR2 SQIVND, per germline (reference sequence). This CDR3 spans 15 amino acids. CDR3 DNA sequence: TGTGCCAGTAGTGCCTCCATCGGACGCAATCAGCCCCAGCATTTT. This codes for CASSASIGRNQPQHF.

As regards this clone: This likely stems from a read error, as it lies one base from a far larger clone. The V gene is TRBV7-6, the J gene TRBJ1-1; no clear D. The germline V gene encodes CDR1 SGHVS and CDR2 FNYEAQ. The CDR3 runs to 13 residues. Between the trimmed V and J ends, which lost 1 base and 1 base, there was a span of 4 bases. As DNA, the CDR3 is TGTGCCAGCAGCTTAGACACGAACACTGAAGCTTTCTTT. It yields the protein CASSLDTNTEAFF. The whole variable domain, filled in from reference TRBV7-6 and TRBJ1-1, reads GAGVSQSPRYKVTKRGQDVALRCDPISGHVSLYWYRQALGQGPEFLTYFNYEAQQDKSGLPNDRFSAERPEGSISTLTIQRTEQRDSAMYRCASSLDTNTEAFFGQGTRLTVV.

The J gene is TRBJ2-5, the V gene TRBV7-2; D might be TRBD1 (5 bases). The CDR3 covers 14 residues. The V and J ends lost 3 bases and 2 bases respectively, with 10 bases between them. The germline V gene has CDR1 SGHTA and CDR2 FQGNSA. For the CDR3, the DNA is TGTGCCAGCAGCTTTAGACAGAAGCAAGAGACCCAGTACTTC. This codes for CASSFRQKQETQYF.

In regard to this clone: Other DNA sequences in this sample translate to the same CDR3. CDR3 region: CASSYSRGRTEAFF. The CDR3 region has the DNA TGTGCCAGCAGTTACTCGAGAGGGAGGACTGAAGCTTTCTTT. The V call is TRBV6-5, the J call TRBJ1-1; D ambiguous. CDR3 length: 14 residues. The germline V gene has CDR1 MNHEY and CDR2 SVGAGI. Deletions cut 0 bases from V and 5 bases from J, with 10 bases between.

V usage is TRBV27 and J usage is TRBJ2-5, with a possible D match to TRBD2 (7 bases). Germline CDR1 is MNHEY and CDR2 is SMNVEV (reference sequence). Trimming shortened V by 6 bases and J by 4 bases, and 15 bases separated the two germline ends. This CDR3 region has 14 residues. CDR3 sequence (DNA): TGTGCCAGCAGAGCCTCGGGGGGCGGAGAGACCCAGTACTTC. It codes for CASRASGGGETQYF.

The V and J genes are TRBV5-4 and TRBJ2-3; 8 bases are shared with TRBD1. CDR1 is SGHNT, CDR2 YYREEE, per germline (reference sequence). CDR3 length: 16 residues. V lost 0 bases, J lost 4 bases, and 7 bases stayed unmatched. The CDR3 coding sequence is TGTGCCAGCAGCTTGGACCGGACAGGGCAGGCAGATACGCAGTATTTT. As protein: CASSLDRTGQADTQYF. Combining the CDR3 with reference TRBV5-4 and TRBJ2-3 gives the whole variable domain ETGVTQSPTHLIKTRGQQVTLRCSSQSGHNTVSWYQQALGQGPQFIFQYYREEENGRGNFPPRFSGLQFPNYSSELNVNALELDDSALYLCASSLDRTGQADTQYFGPGTRLTVL.

Concerning this clone itself: At the DNA level, this CDR3 is encoded by other sequences in the same sample as well. The chain uses TRBV6-1 and TRBJ2-5, with a tentative D call TRBD2 (7 bases). The V end was cut by 3 bases, the J end by 4 bases, with 18 bases between. Germline-derived CDR1 and CDR2 are MNHNS and SASEGT. CDR3 size: 16 residues. The CDR3 is CASSEVGGGSRETQYF. The CDR3, as DNA: TGTGCCAGCAGTGAGGTGGGGGGGGGCTCAAGAGAGACCCAGTACTTC.

This clone was detected a few times. The chain uses TRBV7-9 and TRBJ1-2, with 7 bases aligning to TRBD1. The CDR3 has 11 residues. Looked up from germline, CDR1 is SEHNR and CDR2 is FQNEAQ (reference sequence). The trim removed 6 bases at V and 7 bases at J, leaving 2 bases unmatched. Here the CDR3 reads CASSYRGGYTF. In DNA, the CDR3 is TGTGCCAGCAGTTACAGGGGTGGCTACACCTTC. The full variable domain, its missing parts supplied by reference TRBV7-9 and TRBJ1-2, is DTGVSQNPRHKITKRGQNVTFRCDPISEHNRLYWYRQTLGQGPEFLTYFQNEAQLEKSRLLSDRFSAERPKGSFSTLEIQRTEQGDSAMYLCASSYRGGYTFGSGTRLTVV.